Listed below are T cell receptor beta chains from one sample, sequenced in a study of T-cell reconstitution after alpha-beta-depleted transplantation in children. One entry per CDR3 protein, called by TCRdb with MiXCR from the PCR reads. The sample includes 330,000 or so distinct CDR3 sequences, 10% seen only once; the top ten take 7.5%. The material was PBMCs, obtained before TCRalphabeta/CD19-depleted stem cell transplant. Receptor source: a boy in the first two years of life with acute myeloid leukemia, due to receive a stem cell transplant. CDR3s include the opening cysteine and the closing phenylalanine or tryptophan. D genes are given only for firm matches. Clone sizes are given selectively: once, few, many, or a class where the clone is expanded.

CASSLTLSGGALNEQFF TGTGCCAGCAGCTTAACGTTAAGCGGGGGGGCTCTTAATGAGCAGTTCTTC many TRBD2 TRBJ2-1 TRBV7-3
CASRLLRDRVAGELFF TGTGCCAGCAGACTACTCCGGGACAGGGTGGCCGGGGAGCTGTTTTTT many TRBD1 TRBJ2-2 TRBV5-5
CASSLTFMNTEAFF TGTGCCAGCAGTTTGACGTTCATGAACACTGAAGCTTTCTTT . . TRBJ1-1 TRBV28
CASSLVAPTYEQYF TGTGCCAGCAGCTTAGTAGCGCCAACCTACGAGCAGTACTTC many . TRBJ2-7 TRBV7-8
CASSIPGTGTNEKLFF TGCGCCAGCAGCATTCCCGGGACAGGTACTAATGAAAAACTGTTTTTT many TRBD1 TRBJ1-4 TRBV5-1
CASSLRGARQYF TGTGCCAGCAGTTTACGGGGGGCTAGGCAGTATTTT few . TRBJ2-3 TRBV28
CASSFYQESNEQYF TGTGCCAGCAGCTTCTATCAGGAGAGCAACGAGCAGTACTTC many . TRBJ2-7 TRBV7-2
CASSLGGVSGANVLTF TGCGCCAGCAGCTTGGGGGGCGTCTCTGGGGCCAACGTCCTGACTTTC many . TRBJ2-6 TRBV5-1
CSGSTSDAYEQYF TGCAGTGGCTCCACTAGCGACGCCTACGAGCAGTACTTC many TRBD2 TRBJ2-7 TRBV20-1
CASSRGGPRSTDTQYF TGTGCCAGTAGTCGAGGCGGCCCTAGGAGCACAGATACGCAGTATTTT many . TRBJ2-3 TRBV19
CATSKADNEQFF TGTGCCACCAGCAAGGCGGACAATGAGCAGTTCTTC few . TRBJ2-1 TRBV15
CASGTGTNKNIQYF TGTGCTAGTGGGACCGGGACCAACAAAAACATTCAGTACTTC many . TRBJ2-4 TRBV12-5
CASSFPGLDTQYF TGTGCCAGCAGTTTCCCAGGCCTGGATACGCAGTATTTT . . TRBJ2-3 TRBV12-3/TRBV12-4
CASSQARGNQPQHF TGTGCCAGCAGCCAAGCCAGGGGGAATCAGCCCCAGCATTTT many TRBD1 TRBJ1-5 TRBV3-1
CASSRVQGANEQYF TGCGCCAGCAGCCGAGTCCAGGGGGCTAACGAGCAGTACTTC many TRBD1 TRBJ2-7 TRBV5-1
CASSLAQANTGELFF TGCGCCAGCAGCTTGGCCCAGGCGAACACCGGGGAGCTGTTTTTT many . TRBJ2-2 TRBV5-1
CASSRLGGGEKLFF TGTGCCAGCAGCCGCCTCGGGGGGGGTGAAAAACTGTTTTTT few . TRBJ1-4 TRBV6-1
CASSQEIRRSTDTQYF TGCGCCAGCAGCCAAGAAATCAGGCGGAGCACAGATACGCAGTATTTT many . TRBJ2-3 TRBV4-3
CASSLEMPMGGELFF TGTGCCAGCAGCCTCGAAATGCCTATGGGCGGGGAGCTGTTTTTT many . TRBJ2-2 TRBV7-2
CASSLARGLAGATDTQYF TGCGCCAGCAGCTTGGCCCGGGGATTAGCGGGGGCCACAGATACGCAGTATTTT many TRBD2 TRBJ2-3 TRBV5-1
CASSNNRFSGNTIYF TGTGCCAGCAGTAATAATCGGTTCTCTGGAAACACCATATATTTT . . TRBJ1-3 TRBV28
CASSLAPAVTGELFF TGTGCCAGCAGCTTAGCACCAGCGGTCACCGGGGAGCTGTTTTTT many . TRBJ2-2 TRBV7-9
CASSPTRLGTQYF TGTGCCAGCAGTCCAACTAGGCTGGGAACCCAGTACTTC few . TRBJ2-5 TRBV28
CSAARPLGTQYF TGCAGCGCCGCTCGGCCCCTCGGTACGCAGTATTTT many . TRBJ2-3 TRBV29-1